Here is one T cell receptor (beta chain) with its context. The CDR3 consists of 16 residues. CDR1 is SGDLS, CDR2 YYNGEE, per germline. Trimming took 0 bases from V and 4 from J, leaving 14 bases between them. The sample originates from a study of blood T cell repertoires in COVID-19. Study at large: Sites in the United States, Italy and Spain provided acute and convalescent COVID-19 samples. In each case, the material was cDNA or gDNA derived from T cells, B-cell-depleted T cells, or PBMCs.

Per the study methods: Cell counts per sample came from amplifying reference gene primers. Sequencing used immunoSEQ multiplex PCR; TCRdb keeps in-frame clones, though not all of them. The V and J calls and the clone size are those of that table, but D and trimming were determined from the DNA. The sample yields 81,000 or so clones, about 82% seen once. The sequence came from a man between 45 and 60 years old with active COVID-19. V and J are TRBV9 and TRBJ2-1; D remains unclear. The specimen was peripheral blood. As DNA, the CDR3 is TGTGCCAGCAGCGTAGCGATGAGCGCTGGGTACAATGAGCAGTTCTTC. Amino acid sequence: CASSVAMSAGYNEQFF.